These 5 T cell receptor beta chains share one sample of origin, sequenced in a study of T cell changes during pregnancy in multiple sclerosis (dated by TCRdb to the late 2010s). The library was built by means of the immunoSEQ multiplex PCR assay. The immuneACCESS repertoire file appears here via TCRdb, limited to in-frame rearrangements. These files lack a portion of the clones; in checked studies, under half of the deficit traces to unresolved V genes, and the cause of the others is not known. Present in this sample are 70,000 to 95,000 clones, 93% of which were seen just once. The top ten constitute more than 2% of the sample. This sample comprised peripheral blood, obtained in the second trimester of pregnancy. Receptors originate from a female donor with multiple sclerosis, enrolled in a pregnancy study.

This clone was picked up a small number of times. CDR3 in DNA: TGTGCCACGGGACTAGCGGGGGTCGTCGGCGGGGAGCTGTTTTTT. Translation gives CATGLAGVVGGELFF. The chain links TRBV13 to TRBJ2-2; TRBD2 aligns across 14 bases. J lost 7 bases, V lost 10 bases, and 8 bases had no gene match. The CDR3 extends over 15 amino acids. Germline-derived CDR1 and CDR2 are PRHDT and FYEKMQ (reference sequence).

The rearrangement joins TRBV5-5 to TRBJ1-1; D not certain. The CDR3 has 14 residues. V shed 1 base and J shed 5 bases, with 12 bases lying between them. Germline assignment: CDR1 SGHKS and CDR2 YYEKEE (reference sequence). DNA for the CDR3: TGTGCCAGCAGCTTGAAGGGCGGGGTGACTGAAGCTTTCTTT. Its translation: CASSLKGGVTEAFF.

This chain links TRBV5-4 with TRBJ1-2, with a tentative D call TRBD1 (5 bases). This CDR3 region has 13 residues. V was cut by 0 bases and J by 12 bases, with 15 bases left in between. Germline V lookup: CDR1 SGHNT, CDR2 YYREEE (reference sequence). CDR3 sequence reads: CASSLEEGRGHTF. The DNA for the CDR3 is TGTGCCAGCAGCTTGGAGGAGGGGAGGGGACACACCTTC.

The chain joins TRBV2 to TRBJ1-1, with TRBD1 matching over 8 bases. V dropped 9 bases and J dropped 0; count of bases not matched to a gene: 12. CDR3 size: 16 residues. Germline V gives CDR1 SNHLY, CDR2 FYNNEI. The CDR3 nucleotides read TGTGCCAGGACCGGGACAGGAGTTCGGTTGAACACTGAAGCTTTCTTT. Its translation is CARTGTGVRLNTEAFF.

The gene calls are TRBV2 and TRBJ2-7, with 10 bases identical to TRBD2. This CDR3 region has 15 residues. V lost 5 bases, J lost 4 bases, and 8 bases stayed unmatched. Germline CDR1 reads SNHLY; CDR2 reads FYNNEI. CDR3 protein: CASSYSGGTGYEQYF. CDR3 coding DNA: TGTGCCAGCAGTTATAGCGGGGGGACCGGGTACGAGCAGTACTTC.